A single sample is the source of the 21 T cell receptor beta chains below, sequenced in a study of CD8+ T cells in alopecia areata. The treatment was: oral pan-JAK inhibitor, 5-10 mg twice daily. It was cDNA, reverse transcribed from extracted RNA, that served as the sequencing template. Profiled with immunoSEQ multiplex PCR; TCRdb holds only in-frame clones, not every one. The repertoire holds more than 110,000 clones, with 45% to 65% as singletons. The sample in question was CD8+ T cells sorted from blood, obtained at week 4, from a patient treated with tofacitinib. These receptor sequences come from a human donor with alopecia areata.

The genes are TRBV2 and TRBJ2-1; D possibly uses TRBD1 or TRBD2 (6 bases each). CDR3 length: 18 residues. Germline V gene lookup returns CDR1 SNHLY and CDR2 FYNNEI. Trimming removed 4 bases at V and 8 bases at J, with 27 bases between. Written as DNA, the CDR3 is TGTGCCAGCAGTGCTACGGCTCCCGGTTGGGGGGCGCAAGATGAGCAGTTCTTC. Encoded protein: CASSATAPGWGAQDEQFF.

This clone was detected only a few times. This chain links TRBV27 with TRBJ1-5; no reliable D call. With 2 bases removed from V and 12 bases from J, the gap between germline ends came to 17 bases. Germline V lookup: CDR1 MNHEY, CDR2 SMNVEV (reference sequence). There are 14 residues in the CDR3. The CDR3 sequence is CASSLLDSFGRQHF. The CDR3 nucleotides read TGTGCCAGCAGTTTACTAGACTCCTTCGGTCGCCAGCATTTT.

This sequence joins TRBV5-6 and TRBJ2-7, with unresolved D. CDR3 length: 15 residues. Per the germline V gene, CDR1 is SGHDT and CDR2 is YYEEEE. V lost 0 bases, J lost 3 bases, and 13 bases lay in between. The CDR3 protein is CASSLDETRVYEQYF. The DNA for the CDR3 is TGTGCCAGCAGCTTGGACGAGACAAGAGTCTACGAGCAGTACTTC.

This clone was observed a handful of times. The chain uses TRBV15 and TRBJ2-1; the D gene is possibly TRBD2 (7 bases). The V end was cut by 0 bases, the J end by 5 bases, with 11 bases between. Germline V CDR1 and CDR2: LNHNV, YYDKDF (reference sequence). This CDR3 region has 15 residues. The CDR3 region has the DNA TGTGCCACCAGCAGAGAACGGGGGGCTAACAATGAGCAGTTCTTC. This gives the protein CATSRERGANNEQFF.

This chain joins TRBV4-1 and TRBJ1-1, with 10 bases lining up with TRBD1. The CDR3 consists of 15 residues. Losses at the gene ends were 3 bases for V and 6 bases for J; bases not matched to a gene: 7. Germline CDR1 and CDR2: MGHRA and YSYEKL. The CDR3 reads CASSQIGQGEAEAFF. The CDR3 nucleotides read TGCGCCAGCAGCCAGATAGGACAGGGGGAGGCTGAAGCTTTCTTT.

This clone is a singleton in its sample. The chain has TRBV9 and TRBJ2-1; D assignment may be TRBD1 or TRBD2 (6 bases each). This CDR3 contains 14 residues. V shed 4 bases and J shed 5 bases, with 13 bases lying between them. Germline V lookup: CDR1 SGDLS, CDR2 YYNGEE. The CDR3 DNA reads TGTGCCAGCAGCCACGGGGGACAAAACAATGAGCAGTTCTTC. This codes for CASSHGGQNNEQFF.

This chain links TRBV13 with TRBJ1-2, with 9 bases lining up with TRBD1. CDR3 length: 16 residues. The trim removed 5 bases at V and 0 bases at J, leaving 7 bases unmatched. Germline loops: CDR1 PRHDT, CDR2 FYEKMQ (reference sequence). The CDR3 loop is CASSQKDRGANYGYTF. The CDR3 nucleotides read TGTGCCAGCAGCCAGAAGGACAGGGGAGCTAACTATGGCTACACCTTC.

The CDR3 region is CATPHRANVLTF. CDR3 sequence (DNA): TGTGCCACTCCGCATCGGGCCAACGTCCTGACTTTC. The gene calls are TRBV19 and TRBJ2-6; D remains ambiguous. The CDR3 has 12 residues. Trimming took off 10 bases at V and 5 bases at J, with 9 bases between the two ends. CDR1 is LNHDA and CDR2 is SQIVND in the germline V gene (reference sequence).

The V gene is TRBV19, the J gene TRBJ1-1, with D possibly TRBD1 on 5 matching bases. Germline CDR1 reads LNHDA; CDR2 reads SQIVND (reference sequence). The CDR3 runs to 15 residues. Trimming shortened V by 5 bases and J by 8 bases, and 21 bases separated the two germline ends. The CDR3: CASSPGTESHIEAFF. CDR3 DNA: TGTGCCAGTAGTCCCGGGACGGAAAGCCACATCGAAGCTTTCTTT.

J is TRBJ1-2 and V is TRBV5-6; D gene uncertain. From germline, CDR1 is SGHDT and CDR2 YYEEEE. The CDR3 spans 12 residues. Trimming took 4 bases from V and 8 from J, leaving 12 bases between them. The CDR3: CASSPGLLGYTF. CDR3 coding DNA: TGTGCCAGCAGCCCTGGACTCCTCGGCTACACCTTC.

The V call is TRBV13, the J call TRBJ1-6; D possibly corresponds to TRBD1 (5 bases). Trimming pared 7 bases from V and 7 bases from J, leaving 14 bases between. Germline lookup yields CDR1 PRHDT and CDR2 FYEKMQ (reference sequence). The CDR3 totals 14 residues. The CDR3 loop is CASTNRGENSPLHF. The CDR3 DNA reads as TGTGCCAGCACAAACAGAGGGGAAAATTCACCCCTCCACTTT.

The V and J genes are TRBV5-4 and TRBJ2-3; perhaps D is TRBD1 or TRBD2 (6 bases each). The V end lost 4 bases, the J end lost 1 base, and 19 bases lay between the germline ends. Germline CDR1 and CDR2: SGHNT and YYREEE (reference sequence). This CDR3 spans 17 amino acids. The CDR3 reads CASSPVGGPSRTDTQYF. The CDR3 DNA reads TGTGCCAGCAGCCCCGTTGGGGGGCCTTCCCGCACAGATACGCAGTATTTT.

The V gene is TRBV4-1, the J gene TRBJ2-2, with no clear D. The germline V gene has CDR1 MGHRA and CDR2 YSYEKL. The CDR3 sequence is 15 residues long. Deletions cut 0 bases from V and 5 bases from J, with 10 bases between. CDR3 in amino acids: CASSQEARMTGELFF. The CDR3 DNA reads TGCGCCAGCAGCCAAGAAGCTCGGATGACCGGGGAGCTGTTTTTT.

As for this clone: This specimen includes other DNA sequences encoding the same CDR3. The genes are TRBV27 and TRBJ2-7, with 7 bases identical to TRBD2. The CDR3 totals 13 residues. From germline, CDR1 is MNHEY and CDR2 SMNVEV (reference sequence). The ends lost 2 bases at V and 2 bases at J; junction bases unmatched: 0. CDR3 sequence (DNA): TGTGCCAGCAGTTTAGGACTAGCCTACGAGCAGTACTTC. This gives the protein CASSLGLAYEQYF.

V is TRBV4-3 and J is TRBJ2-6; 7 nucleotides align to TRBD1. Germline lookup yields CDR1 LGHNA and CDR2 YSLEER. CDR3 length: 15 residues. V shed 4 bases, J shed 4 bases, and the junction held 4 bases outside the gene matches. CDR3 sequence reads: CASSRLTGGANVLTF. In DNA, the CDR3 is TGCGCCAGCAGCCGCTTGACAGGGGGGGCCAACGTCCTGACTTTC.

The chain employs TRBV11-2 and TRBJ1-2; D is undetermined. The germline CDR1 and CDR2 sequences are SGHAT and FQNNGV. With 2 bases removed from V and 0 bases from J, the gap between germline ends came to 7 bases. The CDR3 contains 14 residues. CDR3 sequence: CASSLWATNYGYTF. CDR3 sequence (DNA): TGTGCCAGCAGCTTATGGGCAACTAACTATGGCTACACCTTC.

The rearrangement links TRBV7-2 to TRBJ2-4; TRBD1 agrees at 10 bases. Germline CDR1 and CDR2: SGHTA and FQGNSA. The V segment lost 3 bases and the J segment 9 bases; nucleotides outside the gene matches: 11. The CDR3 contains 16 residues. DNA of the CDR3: TGTGCCAGCAGCTTGGGGACAGGGGCCCGAATGAGCATTCAGTACTTC. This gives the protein CASSLGTGARMSIQYF.

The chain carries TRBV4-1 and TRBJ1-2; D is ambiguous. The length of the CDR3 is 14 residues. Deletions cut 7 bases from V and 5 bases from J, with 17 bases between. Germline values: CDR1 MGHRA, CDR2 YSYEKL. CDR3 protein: CASTLPEQPYGYTF. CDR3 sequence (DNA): TGCGCCAGCACCTTACCCGAGCAGCCATATGGCTACACCTTC.

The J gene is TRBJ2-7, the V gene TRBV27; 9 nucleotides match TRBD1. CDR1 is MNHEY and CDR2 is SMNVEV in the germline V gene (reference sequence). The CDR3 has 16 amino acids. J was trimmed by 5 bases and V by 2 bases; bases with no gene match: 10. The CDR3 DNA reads TGTGCCAGCAGTTTAACAGGGGGCGTATTGGCCCACGAGCAGTACTTC. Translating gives CASSLTGGVLAHEQYF.

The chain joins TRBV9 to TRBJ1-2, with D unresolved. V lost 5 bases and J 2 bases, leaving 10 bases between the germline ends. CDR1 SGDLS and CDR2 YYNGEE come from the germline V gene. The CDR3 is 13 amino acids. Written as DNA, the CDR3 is TGTGCCAGCAGTATCACGGAAAACTATGGCTACACCTTC. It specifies CASSITENYGYTF.

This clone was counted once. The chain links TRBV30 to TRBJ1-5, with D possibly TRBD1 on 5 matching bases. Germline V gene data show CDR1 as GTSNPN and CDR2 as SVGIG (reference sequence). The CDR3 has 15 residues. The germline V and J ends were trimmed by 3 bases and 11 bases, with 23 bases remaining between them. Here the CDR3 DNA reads TGTGCCTGGAGCCCCTGGGGGACGGAAGTCGGGGCCCAGCATTTT. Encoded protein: CAWSPWGTEVGAQHF.